This T cell receptor (beta chain) comes out of a study of blood T cell repertoires in COVID-19. V shed 2 bases, J shed 5 bases, and the junction held 3 bases outside the gene matches. Germline V lookup: CDR1 SGDLS, CDR2 YYNGEE. The CDR3 consists of 13 residues. This clone was recorded only once. Using immunoSEQ multiplex PCR, the repertoire was profiled, and TCRdb retains in-frame clones only, with some absent. The sample has a few hundred thousand clones, approximately 88% seen once. The specimen was peripheral blood. The TCR comes from a man in his late teens or twenties who had recovered from COVID-19. The chain is built from TRBV9 and TRBJ1-1, with 7 bases lining up with TRBD1. CDR3 in DNA: TGTGCCAGCAGCGTCCCAGGGGGTACTGAAGCTTTCTTT. It specifies CASSVPGGTEAFF.